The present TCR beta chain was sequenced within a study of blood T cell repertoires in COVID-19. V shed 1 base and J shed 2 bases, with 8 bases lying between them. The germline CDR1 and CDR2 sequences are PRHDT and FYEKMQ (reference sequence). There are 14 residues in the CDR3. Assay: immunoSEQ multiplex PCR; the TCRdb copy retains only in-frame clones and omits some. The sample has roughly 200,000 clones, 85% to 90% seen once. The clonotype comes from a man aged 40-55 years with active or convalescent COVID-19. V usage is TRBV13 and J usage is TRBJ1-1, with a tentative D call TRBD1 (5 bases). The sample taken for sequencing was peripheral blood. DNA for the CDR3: TGTGCCAGCAGCTTAGTAGGGGTCAACACTGAAGCTTTCTTT. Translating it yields CASSLVGVNTEAFF. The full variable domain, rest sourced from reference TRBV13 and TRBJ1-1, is AAGVIQSPRHLIKEKRETATLKCYPIPRHDTVYWYQQGPGQDPQFLISFYEKMQSDKGSIPDRFSAQQFSDYHSELNMSSLELGDSALYFCASSLVGVNTEAFFGQGTRLTVV.